This T cell receptor beta chain is from a study of blood T cell repertoires in COVID-19. From germline, CDR1 is MDHEN and CDR2 SYDVKM. CDR3 size: 15 residues. V lost 5 bases and J lost 3; bases outside the gene matches: 7. The age range of participants was 18 to 89 years, with residence in more than 20 US areas. Measured with immunoSEQ multiplex PCR; TCRdb has only the in-frame clones, and not every one. The sample carries about 250,000 clones, 70% to 90% recorded once. This chain uses TRBV28 with TRBJ2-7; 10 nucleotides match TRBD1. The sample taken for sequencing was PBMCs or T cells enriched from blood (not recorded which). The receptor comes from a man aged 35 to 55 who had recovered from COVID-19. CDR3 in DNA: TGTGCCAGCAGTGCCCCGGGACAGGGGAACTACGAGCAGTACTTC. It translates to CASSAPGQGNYEQYF.